These T cell receptor beta chains were read from a single sample in a study of blood T cell repertoires in COVID-19. Generated by immunoSEQ multiplex PCR, the TCRdb table keeps only in-frame clones and is missing some. The data show about 140,000 clones, with over 80% seen just once and about 10% held by the top ten. Source material: peripheral blood. All receptors derive from a woman of 80 years or more with acute or convalescent COVID-19. The CDR3 runs from the conserved cysteine through the conserved F or W. D genes are given only for firm matches. A row's size may be missing; if present it is once, few, many or a size class.

d_gene	abundance	v_gene	j_gene	CDR3aa	CDR3nt
.	once	TRBV18	TRBJ2-5	CASSPSIQETQYF	TGTGCCAGCTCACCATCTATTCAAGAGACCCAGTACTTC
TRBD1	.	TRBV29-1	TRBJ2-1	CSTSGTGFPYNEQFF	TGCAGCACCTCGGGGACAGGGTTTCCCTACAATGAGCAGTTCTTC
.	.	TRBV6-5	TRBJ1-1	CASSLLTTADTEAFF	TGTGCCAGCAGTTTACTAACAACGGCGGACACTGAAGCTTTCTTT
.	.	TRBV6-5	TRBJ2-7	CASSYTGSSYEQYF	TGTGCCAGCAGTTACACGGGTAGCTCCTACGAGCAGTACTTC
.	.	TRBV29-1	TRBJ2-7	CSALLAGYEQYF	TGCAGCGCTTTACTAGCTGGCTACGAGCAGTACTTC
.	.	TRBV6-5	TRBJ1-4	CASSRRDYGEKLFF	TGTGCCAGCAGTCGCCGGGACTATGGCGAAAAACTGTTTTTT
.	.	TRBV4-2	TRBJ1-2	CASSQNLHQTPGYGYTF	TGTGCCAGCAGCCAAAACCTACACCAAACCCCGGGTTATGGCTACACCTTC
.	.	TRBV3-1/TRBV3-2	TRBJ2-2	CASSPEKGHAGELFF	TGTGCCAGCAGCCCGGAGAAAGGACACGCCGGGGAGCTGTTTTTT
.	.	TRBV18	TRBJ1-6	CASSEPDIYNSPLHF	TGTGCCAGCTCAGAGCCCGACATCTATAATTCACCCCTCCACTTT
TRBD1	.	TRBV5-1	TRBJ2-4	CASSTGQGNIQYF	TGCGCCAGCAGCACCGGACAGGGAAACATTCAGTACTTC
TRBD2	.	TRBV4-1	TRBJ2-5	CASSQDGPGLAGEETQYF	TGCGCCAGCAGCCAAGATGGGCCGGGACTAGCGGGGGAAGAGACCCAGTACTTC
TRBD1	.	TRBV18	TRBJ1-1	CASSPSTGSIAEAFF	TGTGCCAGCTCACCATCGACAGGGAGCATCGCTGAAGCTTTCTTT
TRBD1	.	TRBV3-1/TRBV3-2	TRBJ1-2	CASSRPLTGGGYGYTF	TGTGCCAGCAGCCGGCCATTGACAGGGGGCGGCTATGGCTACACCTTC
.	.	TRBV7-8	TRBJ1-1	CASSLIQGRSEAFF	TGTGCCAGCAGCTTAATCCAGGGAAGGTCTGAAGCTTTCTTT
.	.	TRBV6-1	TRBJ1-5	CASSDLGVQPQHF	TGTGCCAGCAGTGATTTAGGGGTACAGCCCCAGCATTTT
.	.	TRBV4-3	TRBJ1-5	CASSQVGGGQPQHF	TGCGCCAGCAGCCAAGTCGGGGGGGGTCAGCCCCAGCATTTT
.	.	TRBV6-1	TRBJ1-6	CASSGSGGRSSLLNSPLHF	TGTGCCAGCAGTGGCTCGGGGGGGCGGTCCTCACTCCTTAATTCACCCCTCCACTTT